This is a list of T cell receptor beta chains from one sample in a study of T cell repertoires in cytomegalovirus infection. TCRdb processed the reads anew with MiXCR; each CDR3 protein has one entry. The top ten hold roughly an eighth of the sample, which has some 440,000 distinct CDR3 sequences, about a third seen once. Sequenced material: PBMCs. These receptors all come from a human donor in good health (CMV status not recorded). Some clones in this sample may be carry-over from other donors' samples. Each CDR3 is given with its conserved first and last residue. D genes are given only for firm matches. For some rows the clone size is stated as once, few or many, or as a class when expanded; others skip it.

D gene,V gene,J gene,clone size,CDR3 DNA,CDR3 protein
-,TRBV4-2,TRBJ2-1,-,TGTGCCAGCAGCCAAGGGCGACAGGGAGGCAATGAGCAGTTCTTC,CASSQGRQGGNEQFF
-,TRBV7-9,TRBJ1-4,-,TGTGCCACAGAACCGGTGGCAGGGGACGAAAAACTGTTTTTT,CATEPVAGDEKLFF
TRBD1,TRBV7-9,TRBJ1-2,few,TGTGCCAGCAGCGCCCCGGGACAGGGGGTTAGATATGGCTACACCTTC,CASSAPGQGVRYGYTF
-,TRBV5-6,TRBJ1-4,-,TGTGCCAGCAGCCGGGCGAGTTTTAATGAAAAACTGTTTTTT,CASSRASFNEKLFF
-,TRBV10-2,TRBJ2-3,-,TGCGCCAGCAGTGAGCAGCGGAGCACAGATACGCAGTATTTT,CASSEQRSTDTQYF
-,TRBV28,TRBJ2-7,-,TGTGCCAGCACAAGGGACTTCACCTACGAGCAGTACTTC,CASTRDFTYEQYF
TRBD1,TRBV5-5,TRBJ2-2,-,TGTGCCAGCAGCTACCCTTCTATATACAGGGGGCGCTCTTGGAGGGACACCGGGGAGCTGTTTTTT,CASSYPSIYRGRSWRDTGELFF
-,TRBV7-9,TRBJ2-7,-,TGTGCCAGCAGCTTTCTCTCAGGGCCTATGGGGCAGTACTTC,CASSFLSGPMGQYF
-,TRBV12-3/TRBV12-4,TRBJ1-1,few,TGTGCCAGCATCCCCGGGGGTTTGAACACTGAAGCTTTCTTT,CASIPGGLNTEAFF
-,TRBV15,TRBJ2-7,few,TGTGCCACCAGCAGGGGAAAACCCTACGAGCAGTACTTC,CATSRGKPYEQYF
-,TRBV5-4,TRBJ1-6,-,TGTGCCAGCAGCTTGGCCGGACAAGGCTCCTATAATTCACCCCTCCACTTT,CASSLAGQGSYNSPLHF
-,TRBV6-2/TRBV6-3,TRBJ2-2,-,TGTGCCAGCTCGAGTTCAGGGTTCAGGACCGGGGAGCTGTTTTTT,CASSSSGFRTGELFF
TRBD2,TRBV20-1,TRBJ2-7,-,TGCAGTGCTAGCAAGCGGGGCCGCTACGAGCAGTACTTC,CSASKRGRYEQYF
TRBD2,TRBV28,TRBJ2-3,few,TGTGCCAGCAGTCACCCCCCCGCCCCCTTAGCGGGGCTTGTCACAGATACGCAGTATTTT,CASSHPPAPLAGLVTDTQYF
TRBD1,TRBV10-3,TRBJ1-1,-,TGTGCCATCAGTGAGCCAAAACGTACAGGGGAGGAGGGCACTGAAGCTTTCTTT,CAISEPKRTGEEGTEAFF
-,TRBV7-2,TRBJ1-2,many,TGTGCCAGCAGCTCCACAGGGTACGGCTACACCTTC,CASSSTGYGYTF